Included here is one T cell receptor (beta chain) sequence, with context. It lacks a known antigen. Nothing much larger sits one base from this clone, and base qualities are not available. The germline V gene yields SNHLY for CDR1 and FYNNEI for CDR2. V is clipped by 6 bases and J by 6 bases, and the sequence between their germline boundaries is 14 bases long. The CDR3 measures 13 amino acids from cysteine to phenylalanine. Left in the record is the CDR3 DNA by itself, 39 bases read in frame from the first base. The sample is drawn from a study of T cell responses to AZD1222 COVID-19 vaccine (dated by TCRdb to about 2021). Notes on the research overall: A total of 233 trial participants underwent TCR sequencing, of whom around 200 received two doses of AZD1222 and 26 received two doses of the MenACWY control vaccine. Trial participants were enrolled into age subgroups of 18-55, 56-69 and 70-plus years, which contained 148, 28 and 57 TCR-sequenced participants, respectively. Findings and caveats that apply to the study as a whole: A significant rise in spike-specific TCR breadth and depth was observed after two AZD1222 doses relative to day 0 and relative to MenACWY recipients. The vaccine-associated CD4 TCRs covered the entire spike protein, and the dominant responses fell in regions 160-218 and 743-854. Most participants were white British and females outnumbered males, and the authors suggested that clonal diversity may have been underestimated. Reportedly, close to half of the unique spike-specific TCRs recognized epitopes lying outside the regions that are mutated in the B.1.351 and B.1.1.7 variants. In the small 56-69-year group, the increase in depth fell short of significance, most likely because of low power. Conclusions about previously exposed vaccinees are limited because only a handful of AZD1222 recipients were SARS-CoV-2 seropositive at baseline. Because no day 14 peak-response samples were available, the repertoires could be characterized only after the peak T cell response.

The time point label, read with the paper, signifies: about 28 days (+/-7) after the second vaccine dose. AZD1222 recipients whose second dose came at about 4 weeks and those whose second dose came at about 12 weeks were combined into one group, since spike-specific TCR depth and breadth did not differ between the two schedules. Vaccinee samples came from UK trials COV001 and COV002, including a single-blind randomized controlled phase 2/3 trial of AZD1222 (ChAdOx1 nCoV-19) in healthy adults. For TCRbeta chain sequencing, PBMC samples were collected from trial participants at day 0 and at day 28 after the second dose. The CDR3 regions of human TCRbeta chains were analyzed by immunosequencing. In the original analysis: Repertoire TCRs were matched against a reference library of SARS-CoV-2-specific TCRs generated with the MIRA antigen-specificity platform. Breadth was defined as the fraction of unique TCRs that were SARS-CoV-2-associated. Depth was defined as the fraction of total T cells that were SARS-CoV-2-associated. Using the MIRA data, each spike-specific TCR was mapped to the spike region that the TCR reacts to and placed in a CD4 or CD8 class. Log10-transformed breadth and depth values were compared by one-way ANOVA with Sidak's multiple comparisons tests. TCRdb mirrors the immuneACCESS table, restricted to in-frame sequences. Some clones are absent from its copies; in checked studies, under half trace to an unresolved V gene, and the reason for the others is unknown. The V and J calls and clone size are taken from that table; D and trimming were inferred from the DNA. Counted in this sample were 100,000 or so clones; approximately 89% of them appeared once. The ten most abundant clones make up roughly 10% of the sample.

This specimen was peripheral blood, taken 28 days after the second AZD1222 dose. Here the chain combines TRBV2 and TRBJ1-1; too little of a D gene remains to name it. This receptor was obtained from an adult who received the AZD1222 COVID-19 vaccine. DNA sequence: TGTGCCAGCAGCTATGAAATTGTGTCTGAAGCTTTCTTT. It encodes CASSYEIVSEAFF. Reference TRBV2 and TRBJ1-1 genes cover what lies past the CDR3, so the full variable domain is EPEVTQTPSHQVTQMGQEVILRCVPISNHLYFYWYRQILGQKVEFLVSFYNNEISEKSEIFDDQFSVERPDGSNFTLKIRSTKLEDSAMYFCASSYEIVSEAFFGQGTRLTVV.